Below, 23 T cell receptor beta chains from the same sample are listed, as sequenced in a study of long-term antiretroviral therapy in people with HIV. immunoSEQ v3.0 was run at survey level. The table came from immunoSEQ multiplex PCR; TCRdb's copy has only in-frame clones and leaves some out. Here the sample spans 25,000 to 35,000 clones, roughly 83% being singletons. The starting material was unsorted PBMCs, obtained 2.7 to 2.8 years after starting antiretroviral therapy. The receptors originated from a man aged 25-45 years with HIV.

The chain has TRBV6-5 and TRBJ1-1; D not certain. Per the germline V gene, CDR1 is MNHEY and CDR2 is SVGAGI. The CDR3 sequence is 13 residues long. The V end was cut by 2 bases, the J end by 4 bases, with 8 bases between. The CDR3, as DNA: TGTGCCAGCAGTTACGGTATCGCCACTGAAGCTTTCTTT. Residues: CASSYGIATEAFF.

Remarks on this clone: At one end, the junction sequence differs from germline, possibly due to a read error. This chain links TRBV6-6 with TRBJ2-2; 9 positions match TRBD1. The CDR3 is 16 amino acids. The germline V gene has CDR1 MNHNY and CDR2 SVGAGI (reference sequence). Here the CDR3 reads CASRGRGQGGPGELFF. The CDR3 bases are TGTGCCAGCAGGGGACGGGGACAGGGTGGGCCCGGCGAGCTGTTTTTT.

The V gene is TRBV6-1, the J gene TRBJ2-7, with D perhaps given as TRBD1 or TRBD2 (6 bases each). CDR1 MNHNS and CDR2 SASEGT come from the germline V gene. V was shortened by 7 bases and J by 2 bases, with 12 bases between the two germline ends. The CDR3 consists of 13 residues. The CDR3 region is CASTGGPAYEQYF. CDR3 DNA sequence: TGTGCCAGCACCGGGGGCCCCGCCTACGAGCAGTACTTC.

The chain carries TRBV5-4 and TRBJ2-7; 8 bases match TRBD2. Germline trimming cut 1 base from V and 5 bases from J; bases unmatched to any gene: 8. Germline CDR1 SGHNT, CDR2 YYREEE (reference sequence). The CDR3 totals 15 residues. The CDR3 protein is CASSLSGGGFHEQYF. The CDR3 bases are TGTGCCAGCAGCTTGAGTGGCGGGGGGTTCCACGAGCAGTACTTC.

This chain links TRBV15 with TRBJ1-5; D is uncertain. The CDR3 spans 16 residues. CDR1 LNHNV and CDR2 YYDKDF come from the germline V gene (reference sequence). V lost 0 bases, J lost 4 bases, and 13 bases lay in between. CDR3 bases: TGTGCCACCAGCAGAGATGAACGAAGTCGTAATCAGCCCCAGCATTTT. Its protein product is CATSRDERSRNQPQHF.

J is TRBJ2-7 and V is TRBV28; possibly TRBD1 for D (5 bases). The CDR3 has 15 amino acids. V lost 6 bases, J lost 3 bases, and 18 bases lay in between. Germline CDR1 and CDR2: MDHEN and SYDVKM. CDR3 nucleotides: TGTGCCAGCAGCAAGGGGCCGGGTAAGGGCTACGAGCAGTACTTC. Residues: CASSKGPGKGYEQYF.

This clone has just a few counts. The DNA for the CDR3 is TGCGCCAGCAGCCAAGGCAGCGGATCCCTAGAGCAGTACTTC. Its translation: CASSQGSGSLEQYF. The gene calls are TRBV4-1 and TRBJ2-7, with D maybe TRBD2 (5 bases). Trimming took 1 base from V and 7 from J, leaving 14 bases between them. The CDR3 length is 14 residues. Germline loops: CDR1 MGHRA, CDR2 YSYEKL.

V gene TRBV16 combines with J gene TRBJ2-7; TRBD1 matches at 10 bases. This CDR3 region has 17 residues. CDR1 is KGHSY and CDR2 is FQNENV in the germline V gene. The J segment lost 3 bases and the V segment lost 4 bases, leaving 12 bases of the junction unmatched. CDR3 amino acids: CASSPLSRQGALYEQYF. CDR3 DNA sequence: TGTGCCAGCAGCCCATTAAGCCGACAGGGGGCCCTCTACGAGCAGTACTTC.

The chain links TRBV5-6 to TRBJ2-1, with D maybe TRBD2 (5 bases). In germline, CDR1 is SGHDT, CDR2 YYEEEE. Trimming stripped 3 bases from V and 10 bases from J, with 14 bases between. The CDR3 has 13 residues. This CDR3 is CASSWGAPGEQFF. The DNA of the CDR3 is TGTGCCAGCAGCTGGGGAGCCCCTGGGGAGCAGTTCTTC.

This chain joins TRBV6-1 and TRBJ1-1; D gene uncertain. V was pared by 2 bases and J by 1 base, with 5 bases between. CDR1 and CDR2 from the germline V gene are MNHNS and SASEGT. The CDR3 consists of 13 residues. For the CDR3, the DNA is TGTGCCAGCAGTGAATACGAGAACACTGAAGCTTTCTTT. Encoded protein: CASSEYENTEAFF.

V is TRBV12-5 and J is TRBJ1-2; D perhaps matches TRBD1 (5 bases). Germline V lookup: CDR1 LGHNT, CDR2 FRNRAP. V was pared by 6 bases and J by 4 bases, with 12 bases between. This CDR3 is 13 amino acids long. The CDR3 reads CASGHGTSYGYTF. In DNA, the CDR3 is TGTGCTAGTGGCCATGGGACGAGCTATGGCTACACCTTC.

The J gene is TRBJ1-6, the V gene TRBV7-9; TRBD1 is a possible D gene (5 bases). Per germline, CDR1 SEHNR and CDR2 FQNEAQ (reference sequence). This CDR3 has 14 residues. Trimming took off 2 bases at V and 7 bases at J, with 9 bases between the two ends. The CDR3 DNA follows: TGTGCCAGCAGCTTAATTCAGGGAAATTCACCCCTCCACTTT. Amino acid sequence: CASSLIQGNSPLHF.

The chain is built from TRBV27 and TRBJ2-1, with 8 bases aligning to TRBD2. CDR1 and CDR2 (germline): MNHEY, SMNVEV (reference sequence). V dropped 4 bases and J dropped 0; count of bases not matched to a gene: 8. The CDR3 has 17 amino acids. CDR3: CASSSILAASSYNEQFF. In DNA form, the CDR3 reads TGTGCCAGCAGTTCCATACTAGCGGCCAGCTCCTACAATGAGCAGTTCTTC.

This chain connects TRBV10-3 to TRBJ2-2, with 7 bases matching TRBD1. Per the germline V gene, CDR1 is ENHRY and CDR2 is SYGVKD. The junction had 3 bases not matched to a gene; V was cut back by 5 bases and J by 0 bases. The CDR3 has 15 amino acids. CDR3 in amino acids: CAISNRGTNTGELFF. The CDR3 bases are TGTGCCATCAGTAACAGGGGAACGAACACCGGGGAGCTGTTTTTT.

The chain is built from TRBV6-1 and TRBJ1-6, with TRBD1 matching over 8 bases. CDR3 length: 15 residues. The ends lost 6 bases at V and 8 bases at J; junction bases unmatched: 9. In germline, CDR1 is MNHNS, CDR2 SASEGT. The CDR3 loop reads CASRFPDRVDSPLHF. CDR3 sequence (DNA): TGTGCCAGCAGATTCCCGGACAGGGTGGATTCACCCCTCCACTTT.

The chain has TRBV6-5 and TRBJ2-7; 9 bases align to TRBD1. The CDR3 sequence is 15 residues long. Germline CDR1 reads MNHEY; CDR2 reads SVGAGI. V shed 5 bases and J 4 bases; nucleotides not matched to a gene: 9. Here the CDR3 DNA reads TGTGCCAGCAGTACTCTTCGGGACAGGGCGTACGAGCAGTACTTC. This encodes CASSTLRDRAYEQYF.

A single count supports this clone. The chain has TRBV15 and TRBJ2-1; 7 nucleotides match TRBD1. The CDR3 covers 14 residues. The V gene's germline CDR1 is LNHNV and CDR2 YYDKDF (reference sequence). The J segment lost 7 bases and the V segment lost 4 bases, leaving 7 bases of the junction unmatched. The CDR3 DNA sequence: TGTGCCACCAGCACCACGCTACAGGGGAATGAGCAGTTCTTC. It is translated as CATSTTLQGNEQFF. Filled out from reference TRBV15 and TRBJ2-1, the complete variable domain reads DAMVIQNPRYQVTQFGKPVTLSCSQTLNHNVMYWYQQKSSQAPKLLFHYYDKDFNNEADTPDNFQSRRPNTSFCFLDIRSPGLGDTAMYLCATSTTLQGNEQFFGPGTRLTVL.

V and J are TRBV7-2 and TRBJ2-7; D call uncertain. Germline-derived CDR1 and CDR2 are SGHTA and FQGNSA. V lost 3 bases and J 5 bases, leaving 17 bases between the germline ends. The CDR3 extends over 15 amino acids. The DNA for the CDR3 is TGTGCCAGCAGCTTTTCGGCGCACCCCCCAGACGAGCAGTACTTC. Its translation is CASSFSAHPPDEQYF.

This clone was recorded a few times. The chain employs TRBV19 and TRBJ1-2; 8 bases are shared with TRBD1. Looked up from germline, CDR1 is LNHDA and CDR2 is SQIVND (reference sequence). J lost 0 bases, V lost 6 bases, and 0 bases had no gene match. The CDR3 spans 13 residues. As DNA, the CDR3 is TGTGCCAGTAGGGACAGGGCTAACTATGGCTACACCTTC. It specifies CASRDRANYGYTF. Supplemented by reference TRBV19 and TRBJ1-2, the full variable domain reads DGGITQSPKYLFRKEGQNVTLSCEQNLNHDAMYWYRQDPGQGLRLIYYSQIVNDFQKGDIAEGYSVSREKKESFPLTVTSAQKNPTAFYLCASRDRANYGYTFGSGTRLTVV.

This chain uses TRBV11-2 with TRBJ2-7, with D uncertain. V lost 1 base and J lost 3, with 10 bases in between. The V gene's germline CDR1 is SGHAT and CDR2 FQNNGV. The CDR3 is made up of 14 amino acids. CDR3 sequence: CASSLAGPYYEQYF. The CDR3 bases are TGTGCCAGCAGCTTAGCTGGGCCCTACTACGAGCAGTACTTC.

The sample holds one count of this clone. This chain uses TRBV11-2 with TRBJ2-7, with D hard to call. Germline loops: CDR1 SGHAT, CDR2 FQNNGV. The germline V and J ends were trimmed by 1 base and 6 bases, with 7 bases remaining between them. This CDR3 comprises 12 residues. CDR3 amino acids: CASSLAQLEQYF. CDR3 nucleotides: TGTGCCAGCAGCTTAGCTCAACTCGAGCAGTACTTC.

The genes are TRBV2 and TRBJ2-4; unclear D gene. The CDR3 is 15 residues long. From germline, CDR1 is SNHLY and CDR2 FYNNEI. The ends were cut back, 1 base at V and 5 bases at J, with 12 bases in the middle. For the CDR3, the DNA is TGTGCCAGCAGTGAAGGCGCCCAGTCCCAAAACATTCAGTACTTC. Amino acids: CASSEGAQSQNIQYF.

For this clone: The junction departs from germline at one end; a sequencing error may be responsible. This chain uses TRBV10-3 with TRBJ1-5; D perhaps matches TRBD1 (6 bases). The CDR3 is 15 residues long. Germline assignment: CDR1 ENHRY and CDR2 SYGVKD. The CDR3 loop is CASSLQGGIGQPQHF. The CDR3 coding sequence is TGTGCCAGCAGTCTACAGGGAGGGATTGGGCAGCCCCAGCATTTT.